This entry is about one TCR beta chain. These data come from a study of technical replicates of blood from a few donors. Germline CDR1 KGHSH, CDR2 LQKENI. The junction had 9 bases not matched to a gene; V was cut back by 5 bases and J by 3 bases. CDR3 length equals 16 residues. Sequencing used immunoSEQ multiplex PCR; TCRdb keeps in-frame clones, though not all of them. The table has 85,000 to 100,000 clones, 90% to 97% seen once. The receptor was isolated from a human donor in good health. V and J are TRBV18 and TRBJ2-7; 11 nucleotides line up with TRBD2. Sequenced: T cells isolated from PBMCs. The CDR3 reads CASSAGLAVEDYEQYF. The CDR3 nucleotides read TGTGCCAGCTCAGCGGGACTAGCGGTTGAAGACTACGAGCAGTACTTC.